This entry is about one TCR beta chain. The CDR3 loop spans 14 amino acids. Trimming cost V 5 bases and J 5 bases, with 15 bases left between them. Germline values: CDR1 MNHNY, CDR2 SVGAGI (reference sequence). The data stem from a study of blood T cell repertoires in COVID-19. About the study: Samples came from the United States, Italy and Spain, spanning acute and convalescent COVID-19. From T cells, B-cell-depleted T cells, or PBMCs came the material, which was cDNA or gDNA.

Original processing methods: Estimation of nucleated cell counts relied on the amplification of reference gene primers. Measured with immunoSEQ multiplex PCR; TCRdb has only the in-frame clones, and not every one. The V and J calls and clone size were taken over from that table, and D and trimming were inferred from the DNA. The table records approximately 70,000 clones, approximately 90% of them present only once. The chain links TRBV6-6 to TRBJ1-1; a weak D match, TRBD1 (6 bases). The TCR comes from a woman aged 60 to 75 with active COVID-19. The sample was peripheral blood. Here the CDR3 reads CASSLRGKETEAFF. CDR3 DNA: TGTGCCAGCAGTCTCAGGGGAAAAGAAACTGAAGCTTTCTTT.